This T cell receptor (beta chain) was sequenced for a study of identical twins (dated by TCRdb to 2016 to 2017). About the study as a whole: TCR alpha and beta repertoires from monozygotic twins, unrelated adults of various ages and cord blood were deep-sequenced to test whether fetal clonotypes persist. Replicate twin experiments were performed at different times using different library preparation protocols to rule out contamination.

Every donor was a healthy Caucasian. Three unrelated non-twin adults were also sequenced: a male aged 18 to 30, a male aged 50 to 59 and a female aged 50 to 59. Miltenyi CD45RO+ enrichment and human naive T-cell isolation kits were used to isolate memory (CD45RO+) and naive T cells from PBMC. Results the study describes overall, beyond this receptor: Fewer insertions were carried by abundant cord blood beta clonotypes; a weaker similar trend was observed in young adult naive repertoires, while no such trend was observed in memory repertoires. The excess sharing between twins in beta out-of-frame sequences was weaker because fewer shared sequences reduced the signal-to-noise ratio. Zero-insertion analyses could be partly confounded by invariant T cells such as MAIT and iNKT, although diverse VJ usage argued against such confounding for most clonotypes. In monozygotic twins, recombination models systematically underestimated out-of-frame TCR alpha sharing, but the models matched the sharing seen between unrelated individuals. Compared with coincidental sharing between unrelated individuals, out-of-frame TCR alpha sequences shared between twins showed an excess of sequences with low generation probability. Because the same donors could not be followed over many years, the conclusions depended on cross-sectional statistical analysis.

Library preparation employed 5' RACE. The instrument given in TCRdb is Illumina HiSeq 2000. A universal primer binding site was introduced by template switching, and a unique molecular identifier was present in the final cDNA, enabling accurate counting of TCR cDNA molecules. Specific primers in the conserved constant-segment region were used to synthesize first-strand cDNA for the TCR alpha and beta chains. To control for contamination, each cDNA library was double barcoded with a SMART-Mk sample barcode plus Illumina barcodes. TruSeq adapter sequences along with Illumina sample barcodes were introduced in two successive PCR steps. The Illumina HiSeq platform was used with custom primers to sequence TCR alpha and beta cDNA libraries. In the source study's methods: Raw reads were processed with MiGEC to extract unique molecular identifiers, and MiXCR was used to determine CDR3 positions. For each individual, recombination models were inferred using an EM algorithm with the repgenHMM and IGoR tools. Shared clonotype analysis was performed with the tcR package in R, normalizing sharing by the product of cloneset sizes. Out-of-frame nonproductive sequences were analyzed to study raw recombination free of thymic and clonal selection effects. TCRdb applied fastp at Q25 and MiXCR to the public reads, then kept only in-frame beta chains. When rows share a CDR3 protein, they turn into one entry using the most common DNA and genes. Clone size and V and J calls follow TCRdb, not the original study. For this sample the table gives 420,000 or so distinct CDR3 sequences, of which roughly 20% were detected only once. The ten most abundant clones make up 9.5% to 15% of the sample.

The CDR3 covers 14 residues, taking in both the cysteine and the phenylalanine. The kept DNA is CDR3 alone, 42 bases in frame from the first base. CDR1 and CDR2 (SGHRS, YFSETQ) derive from the germline V gene. V loses 4 bases at its end and J loses 1 base; junction bases beyond the gene matches: 4. Turning to this clonotype: No antigen is known for it. Per-nucleotide qualities are absent, and no much larger clonotype sits a single base away.

The sequence is built from TRBV5-1 and TRBJ1-2, and TRBD1 aligns with 7 junction nucleotides. Sequenced input: naive T cells sorted from blood. The cell subset or site label here, explained by the study, means: cells isolated with a human naive T-cell isolation kit. The source of this sequence is a man aged 45-65 years in good health. The DNA sequence follows: TGCGCCAGCAGCGACAGGGTTTTTAACTATGGCTACACCTTC. This encodes CASSDRVFNYGYTF.